One TCR beta chain is described in this entry. The sample holds a few counts of this clone. What this receptor recognizes is not known. No base quality information exists; no much larger clone differs at one position. This record belongs to a study of long-term antiretroviral therapy in people with HIV (dated by TCRdb to 2022 to 2024). Turning to the overall study: The earliest samples were collected roughly a decade before the 2015 WHO recommendation for immediate ART, at a time when ART was usually postponed until CD4 counts fell. This retrospective serial study examined whether starting ART and sustained HIV suppression were associated with changes in the composition and diversity of the TRB repertoire in peripheral blood. The cohort contributed about 200 cryopreserved PBMC samples from around 33 adults with confirmed HIV infection, collected serially over a mean of about 6 years (range 1-12). Among the 30 to 35 participants with HIV, about 11 were female. No cross-contamination during QIAcube processing turned up in test extractions that ran a monoclonal T-cell line alongside 33 polyclonal samples.

Points the paper makes about the study in general: HIV repertoires had narrower CDR3 length ranges than controls, and the network structure suggested an antigen-experienced repertoire that shifted only slightly toward naive after ART. Inferences about post-ART repertoire changes are limited because no data were available on ART adherence, viral resistance or therapy changes. Limited PBMC availability meant only the TCR beta chain was sequenced, without alpha chain pairing. Because pre-ART samples had limited cell numbers, unsorted PBMC were profiled rather than sorted CD4+ and CD8+ T cells. The samples were dated from the mid-2000s to the late 2010s, and the ART regimens that were used may be less effective than current ART regimens. ART initiation was associated with a significant increase in TRB diversity, but diversity stayed significantly below transplant donor controls even after long-term ART. Expanded TRB clones identified before ART initiation dominated the repertoire at all time points, although this dominance fluctuated and declined in many PLHIV after ART.

The immunoSEQ hsTCRB v3.0 assay was used at survey level resolution for TRB variable region sequencing. A depth of about 35,000-50,000 T-cell genomes per sample was targeted for TRB sequencing. TRB libraries were pooled and sequenced on an Illumina MiSeq using a v3 150-cycle kit. As for how the authors treated the data: Repertoire analysis ran in R within a reproducible Nextflow workflow covering QC, data transformation and analysis. LymphoSeq2, an R package for AIRR-Seq data exploration, was used to implement custom analyses. After excluding a handful of samples that yielded fewer than 5000 total TRB sequences, approximately 180 HIV repertoires remained for analysis. Among the roughly 200 retained HIV repertoires, 55 to 60 were collected before ART initiation and more than 120 after ART initiation. Each repertoire was downsampled to 5000 TRB nucleotide sequences, and summary statistics were averaged across 100 downsampling iterations. TRB sequences were retained for analysis only if CDR3 regions of at least seven amino acids were present. Diversity was assessed using a clonality score derived from Shannon entropy and using the Gini coefficient. In repertoire networks, the top 5000 CDR3 amino acid sequences were linked whenever an edit distance of one separated two sequences. For TRB CDR3 amino acid sequences, antigen specificity groups and MHC restriction were predicted with GLIPH2. To flag known CMV, EBV, HIV or tissue antigen associations, CDR3 amino acid sequences were matched against VDJdb and McPAS-TCR. Pre-ART, post-ART and control groups were compared with Wilcoxon signed-rank tests and Holm-Bonferroni correction. TCRdb's version of the immuneACCESS table is confined to in-frame rearrangements and falls short of the full clone set. An unresolved V gene accounts for under half of the shortfall where checked; the remainder is of unknown origin. The V and J calls and clone size come from that table; D and trimming were worked out from the DNA. The sample table holds under 45,000 clones, of which approximately 94% were seen once. The ten largest account for approximately 2% of the sample.

Inclusion was restricted to participants for whom at least one PBMC sample before ART initiation and at least two post-ART samples were available. Treatment was received in the United States of America by all participants with HIV. Before DNA extraction, cryopreserved samples of roughly 0.95-10 million PBMC were thawed and washed. At the time of the earliest PBMC sample, participants with HIV were aged between roughly 23 and 60 years. Per participant, PBMC samples came from 1-4 timepoints prior to ART initiation and 2-8 timepoints following ART initiation, for a median of 7 samples. For every participant, serial HIV viral load, CD4+ T-cell count, ART history and demographic data were obtained. Genomic DNA was extracted from unsorted PBMC with a Qiagen kit on a QIAcube, with processing performed in batches of 12 samples. From the germline V gene, CDR1 is SNHLY and CDR2 is FYNNEI. The germline V and J ends show losses of 5 bases and 5 bases respectively, and no gene match explains 13 bases of the junction. The CDR3 runs 17 amino acids, cysteine and phenylalanine included. CDR3 DNA is the only sequence kept; it has 51 bases, read in frame from the first base.

The material sequenced was unsorted PBMCs, taken approximately 9.5 years after starting antiretroviral therapy. This clonotype was sampled from a man between 25 and 39 years old with HIV. The chain was built from TRBV2 and TRBJ2-2, with 8 bases in between that match TRBD1. The nucleotides are TGTGCCAGCAGTCTAAGTCTTGGACAGGGATTTACCGGGGAGCTGTTTTTT. It is translated as CASSLSLGQGFTGELFF.